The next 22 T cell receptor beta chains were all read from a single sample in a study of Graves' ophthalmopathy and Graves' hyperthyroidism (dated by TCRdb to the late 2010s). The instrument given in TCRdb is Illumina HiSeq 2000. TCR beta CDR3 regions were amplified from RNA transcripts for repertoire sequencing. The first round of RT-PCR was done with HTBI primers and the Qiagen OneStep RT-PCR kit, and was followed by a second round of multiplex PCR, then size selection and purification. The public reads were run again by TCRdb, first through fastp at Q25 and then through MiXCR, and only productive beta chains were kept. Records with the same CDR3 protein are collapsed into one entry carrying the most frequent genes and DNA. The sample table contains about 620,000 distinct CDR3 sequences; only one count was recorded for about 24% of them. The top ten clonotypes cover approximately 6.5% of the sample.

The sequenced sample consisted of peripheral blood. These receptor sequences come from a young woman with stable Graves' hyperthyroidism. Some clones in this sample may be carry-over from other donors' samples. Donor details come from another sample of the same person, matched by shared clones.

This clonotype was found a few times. In nucleotides, the CDR3 is TGTGCCAGCAGCCGACTAGCGGGACAAGGCGAGCAGTACTTC. Translating gives CASSRLAGQGEQYF. V and J are TRBV12-3 or TRBV12-4 and TRBJ2-7, with TRBD2 matching over 11 bases. Trimming removed 6 bases from V and 6 bases from J; junction bases left unmatched: 7. The CDR3 extends over 14 amino acids.

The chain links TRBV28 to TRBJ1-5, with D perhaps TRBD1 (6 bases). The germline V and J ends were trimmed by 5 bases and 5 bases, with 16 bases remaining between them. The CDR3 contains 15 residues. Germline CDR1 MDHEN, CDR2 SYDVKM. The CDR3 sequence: CASSPQYRVHQPQHF. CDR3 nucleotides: TGTGCCAGCAGTCCTCAATACAGGGTTCATCAGCCCCAGCATTTT.

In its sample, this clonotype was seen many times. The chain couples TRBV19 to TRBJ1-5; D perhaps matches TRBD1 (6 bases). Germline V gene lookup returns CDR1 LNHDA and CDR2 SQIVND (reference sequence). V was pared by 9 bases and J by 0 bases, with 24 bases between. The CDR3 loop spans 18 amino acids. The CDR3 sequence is CASMPLRGKQGSNQPQHF. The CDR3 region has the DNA TGTGCCAGCATGCCCTTGCGGGGCAAACAGGGTAGCAATCAGCCCCAGCATTTT.

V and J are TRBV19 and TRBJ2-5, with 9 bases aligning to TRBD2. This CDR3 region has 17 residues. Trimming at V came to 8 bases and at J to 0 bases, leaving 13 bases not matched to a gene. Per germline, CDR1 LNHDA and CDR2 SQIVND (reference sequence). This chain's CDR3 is CASGSSSSGVYQETQYF. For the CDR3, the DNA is TGTGCCAGTGGGAGTTCGTCTAGCGGGGTGTACCAAGAGACCCAGTACTTC.

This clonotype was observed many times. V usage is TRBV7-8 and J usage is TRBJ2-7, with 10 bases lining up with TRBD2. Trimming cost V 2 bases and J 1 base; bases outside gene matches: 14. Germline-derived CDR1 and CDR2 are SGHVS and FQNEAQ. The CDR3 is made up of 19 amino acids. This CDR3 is CASSLWLRGASGGSYEQYF. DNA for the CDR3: TGTGCCAGCAGCTTATGGCTCCGGGGGGCTAGCGGGGGATCCTACGAGCAGTACTTC.

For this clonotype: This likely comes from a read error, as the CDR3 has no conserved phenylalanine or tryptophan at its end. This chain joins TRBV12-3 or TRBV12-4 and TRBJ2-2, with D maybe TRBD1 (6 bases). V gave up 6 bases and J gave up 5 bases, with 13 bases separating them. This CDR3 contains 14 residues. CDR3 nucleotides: TGTGCCAGCAGACCACAGGGTTTTACCGGGGAGCTGTTTCTT. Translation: CASRPQGFTGELFL.

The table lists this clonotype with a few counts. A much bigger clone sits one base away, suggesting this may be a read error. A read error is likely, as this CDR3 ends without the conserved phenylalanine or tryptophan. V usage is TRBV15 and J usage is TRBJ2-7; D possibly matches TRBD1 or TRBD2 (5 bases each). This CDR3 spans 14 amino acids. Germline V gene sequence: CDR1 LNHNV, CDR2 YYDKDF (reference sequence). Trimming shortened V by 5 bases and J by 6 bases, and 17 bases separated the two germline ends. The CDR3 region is CATSPVLTGREQYL. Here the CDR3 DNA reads TGTGCCACCAGCCCCGTGTTAACGGGGCGCGAGCAGTACCTC.

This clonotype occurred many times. The CDR3, as DNA: TGTGCCAGCAGCCCCCTCCCCTCGGGAGAGACCCAGTACTTC. Its protein product is CASSPLPSGETQYF. J is TRBJ2-5 and V is TRBV12-3 or TRBV12-4; no reliable D call. The CDR3 runs 14 residues. The ends were cut back, 6 bases at V and 4 bases at J, with 15 bases in the middle.

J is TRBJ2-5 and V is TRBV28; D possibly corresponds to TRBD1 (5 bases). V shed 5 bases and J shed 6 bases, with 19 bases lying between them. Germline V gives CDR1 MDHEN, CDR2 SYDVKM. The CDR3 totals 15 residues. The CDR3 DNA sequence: TGTGCCAGCAGTGACAGCTCCAGGGTATCGAAGACCCAGTACTTC. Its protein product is CASSDSSRVSKTQYF.

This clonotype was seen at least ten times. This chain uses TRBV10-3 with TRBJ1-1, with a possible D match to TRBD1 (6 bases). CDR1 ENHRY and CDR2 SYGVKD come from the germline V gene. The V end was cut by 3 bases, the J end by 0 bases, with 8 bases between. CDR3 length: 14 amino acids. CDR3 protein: CAISDGQLNTEAFF. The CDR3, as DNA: TGTGCCATCAGTGACGGACAGTTGAACACTGAAGCTTTCTTT.

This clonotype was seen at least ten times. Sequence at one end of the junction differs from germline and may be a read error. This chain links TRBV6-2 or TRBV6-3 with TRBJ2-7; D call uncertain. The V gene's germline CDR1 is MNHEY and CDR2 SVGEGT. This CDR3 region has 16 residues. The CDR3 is CVSSYFLQGSSYEQYF. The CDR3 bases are TGTGTCAGCAGTTACTTTCTCCAAGGTAGCTCCTACGAGCAGTACTTC.

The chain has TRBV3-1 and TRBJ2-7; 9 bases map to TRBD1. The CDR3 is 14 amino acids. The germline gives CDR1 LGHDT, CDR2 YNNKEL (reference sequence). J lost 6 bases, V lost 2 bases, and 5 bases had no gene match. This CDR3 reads CASSQWDRVGEQYF. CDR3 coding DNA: TGTGCCAGCAGCCAATGGGACAGGGTTGGCGAGCAGTACTTC.

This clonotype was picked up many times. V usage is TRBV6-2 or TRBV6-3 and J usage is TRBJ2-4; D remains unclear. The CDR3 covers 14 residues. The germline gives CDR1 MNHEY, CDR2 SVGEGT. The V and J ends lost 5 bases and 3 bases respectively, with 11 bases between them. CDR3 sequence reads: CASSQTLSKNIQYF. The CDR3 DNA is TGTGCCAGCAGTCAGACATTGAGCAAAAACATTCAGTACTTC.

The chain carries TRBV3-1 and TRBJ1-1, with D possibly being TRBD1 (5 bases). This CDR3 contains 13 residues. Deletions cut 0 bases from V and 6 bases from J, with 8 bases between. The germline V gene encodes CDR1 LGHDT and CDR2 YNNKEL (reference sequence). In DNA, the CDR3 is TGTGCCAGCAGCCAAGATCCCAGGGCTGAAGCTTTCTTT. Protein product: CASSQDPRAEAFF.

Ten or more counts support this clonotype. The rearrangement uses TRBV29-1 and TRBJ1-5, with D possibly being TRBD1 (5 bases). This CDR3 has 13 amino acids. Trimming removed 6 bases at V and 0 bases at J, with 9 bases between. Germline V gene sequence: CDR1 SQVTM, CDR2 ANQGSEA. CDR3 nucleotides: TGCAGCGTCCGACAGAATAGCAATCAGCCCCAGCATTTT. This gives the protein CSVRQNSNQPQHF. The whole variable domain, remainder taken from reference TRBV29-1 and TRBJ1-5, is SAVISQKPSRDICQRGTSLTIQCQVDSQVTMMFWYRQQPGQSLTLIATANQGSEATYESGFVIDKFPISRPNLTFSTLTVSNMSPEDSSIYLCSVRQNSNQPQHFGDGTRLSIL.

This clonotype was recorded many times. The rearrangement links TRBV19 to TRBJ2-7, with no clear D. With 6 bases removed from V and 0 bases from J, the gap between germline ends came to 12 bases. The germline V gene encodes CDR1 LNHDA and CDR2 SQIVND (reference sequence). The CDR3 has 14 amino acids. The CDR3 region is CASRWTDVSYEQYF. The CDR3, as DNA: TGTGCCAGTAGGTGGACCGACGTCTCCTACGAGCAGTACTTC.

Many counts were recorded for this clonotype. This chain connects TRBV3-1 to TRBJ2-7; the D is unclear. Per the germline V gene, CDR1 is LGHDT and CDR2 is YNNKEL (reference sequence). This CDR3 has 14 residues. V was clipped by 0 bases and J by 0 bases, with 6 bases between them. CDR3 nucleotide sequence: TGTGCCAGCAGCCAAGATCCCCGCTCCTACGAGCAGTACTTC. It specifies CASSQDPRSYEQYF.

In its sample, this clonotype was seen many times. CDR3 sequence reads: CASSLVQGVTGELFF. Here the CDR3 DNA reads TGTGCCAGCAGCTTAGTGCAGGGGGTGACCGGGGAGCTGTTTTTT. The chain joins TRBV7-6 to TRBJ2-2; 7 bases match TRBD1. The length of the CDR3 is 15 residues. The trim removed 1 base at V and 5 bases at J, leaving 4 bases unmatched. Germline V gene data show CDR1 as SGHVS and CDR2 as FNYEAQ. The full variable domain, completed using reference TRBV7-6 and TRBJ2-2, is GAGVSQSPRYKVTKRGQDVALRCDPISGHVSLYWYRQALGQGPEFLTYFNYEAQQDKSGLPNDRFSAERPEGSISTLTIQRTEQRDSAMYRCASSLVQGVTGELFFGEGSRLTVL.

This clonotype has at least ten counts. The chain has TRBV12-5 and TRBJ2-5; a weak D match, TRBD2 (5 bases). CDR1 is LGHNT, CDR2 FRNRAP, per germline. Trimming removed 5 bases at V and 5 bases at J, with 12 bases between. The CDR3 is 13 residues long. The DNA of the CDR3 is TGTGCTAGTGGTCTCAACCGAGGGGAGACCCAGTACTTC. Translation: CASGLNRGETQYF.

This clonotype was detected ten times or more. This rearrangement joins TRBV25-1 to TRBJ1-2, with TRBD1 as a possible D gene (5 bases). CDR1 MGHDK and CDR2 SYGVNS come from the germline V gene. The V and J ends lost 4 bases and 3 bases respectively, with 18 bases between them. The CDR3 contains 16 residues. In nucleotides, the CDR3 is TGTGCCAGCAGTGTTCACGTGGAGGGGCTGGACTATGGCTACACCTTC. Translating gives CASSVHVEGLDYGYTF.

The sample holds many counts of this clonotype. CDR3 coding DNA: TGCAGTGCTAGAGTTGGGGTCGGTGGAAACACCATATATTTT. Its translation is CSARVGVGGNTIYF. V gene TRBV20-1 combines with J gene TRBJ1-3, with D unclear. Trimming pared 1 base from V and 3 bases from J, leaving 10 bases between. This CDR3 has 14 amino acids. Per germline, CDR1 DFQATT and CDR2 SNEGSKA (reference sequence).

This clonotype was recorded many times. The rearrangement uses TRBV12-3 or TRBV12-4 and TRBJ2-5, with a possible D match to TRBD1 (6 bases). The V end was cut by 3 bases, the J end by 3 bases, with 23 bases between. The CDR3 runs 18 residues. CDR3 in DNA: TGTGCCAGCAGTTTTAGAGTGCTTGGACAGAGGGGAAAAGAGACCCAGTACTTC. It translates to CASSFRVLGQRGKETQYF.